These T cell receptor beta chains were read from a single sample in a study of OX40 agonist ivuxolimab in advanced cancers. Using immunoSEQ multiplex PCR, the repertoire was profiled, and TCRdb retains in-frame clones only, with some absent. Among 55,000 to 65,000 clones listed, about 88% were seen once. The material was CD4+ or CD8+ T cells sorted from blood, obtained in a trial of the OX40 agonist ivuxolimab. Receptors were obtained from an adult with an advanced solid tumor such as melanoma, head and neck, liver or kidney cancer. Each CDR3 is given with its conserved first and last residue. Some rows have no size entry. The others give once, few or many, or a class for an expanded clone.

cdr3_length: 15; j_call: TRBJ2-3; v_call: TRBV7-3; clone_size: .; cdr3_aa: CASSTGLAGADTQYF
cdr3_length: 14; j_call: TRBJ2-1; v_call: TRBV5-1; clone_size: .; cdr3_aa: CASSLRTGRYEQFF
cdr3_length: 14; j_call: TRBJ1-5; v_call: TRBV15; clone_size: .; cdr3_aa: CAPRGRQCNQPQHF
cdr3_length: 14; j_call: TRBJ2-1; v_call: TRBV7-2; clone_size: .; cdr3_aa: CASSLEPAAAEQFF
cdr3_length: 11; j_call: TRBJ2-5; v_call: TRBV20-1; clone_size: .; cdr3_aa: CSASYLETQYF
cdr3_length: 17; j_call: TRBJ2-1; v_call: TRBV9; clone_size: once; cdr3_aa: CASSARSGTDPYNEQFF
cdr3_length: 14; j_call: TRBJ2-3; v_call: TRBV5-1; clone_size: .; cdr3_aa: CASSRDWGTDTQYF
cdr3_length: 11; j_call: TRBJ1-1; v_call: TRBV28; clone_size: .; cdr3_aa: CASSVNTEAFF
cdr3_length: 11; j_call: TRBJ2-5; v_call: TRBV27; clone_size: medium-sized; cdr3_aa: CASSSQETQYF
cdr3_length: 18; j_call: TRBJ2-2; v_call: TRBV19; clone_size: many; cdr3_aa: CASSGGDRDTPNTGELFF
cdr3_length: 14; j_call: TRBJ1-1; v_call: TRBV28; clone_size: .; cdr3_aa: CASSLGGTSTEAFF
cdr3_length: 14; j_call: TRBJ1-4; v_call: TRBV6-1; clone_size: .; cdr3_aa: CASRGYTTNEKLFF
cdr3_length: 11; j_call: TRBJ2-7; v_call: TRBV18; clone_size: .; cdr3_aa: CASSPGAEQYF
cdr3_length: 16; j_call: TRBJ2-3; v_call: TRBV16; clone_size: .; cdr3_aa: CASSHPTGGLTDTQYF
cdr3_length: 16; j_call: TRBJ2-2; v_call: TRBV28; clone_size: .; cdr3_aa: CASSFSGQDNTGELFF
cdr3_length: 14; j_call: TRBJ2-7; v_call: TRBV7-2; clone_size: .; cdr3_aa: CASSPGAGGVEQYF
cdr3_length: 17; j_call: TRBJ2-5; v_call: TRBV19; clone_size: .; cdr3_aa: CASSRTGTSLSRETQYF
cdr3_length: 16; j_call: TRBJ2-2; v_call: TRBV5-1; clone_size: .; cdr3_aa: CASSLVAGDATGELFF
cdr3_length: 14; j_call: TRBJ2-7; v_call: TRBV30; clone_size: .; cdr3_aa: CAWTNREAIYEQYF
cdr3_length: 14; j_call: TRBJ1-6; v_call: TRBV11-3; clone_size: .; cdr3_aa: CASSLDSHNSPLHF
cdr3_length: 13; j_call: TRBJ2-5; v_call: TRBV5-6; clone_size: .; cdr3_aa: CASSTQGWETQYF
cdr3_length: 14; j_call: TRBJ1-2; v_call: TRBV5-1; clone_size: .; cdr3_aa: CASSPRRAVYGYTF
cdr3_length: 16; j_call: TRBJ2-2; v_call: TRBV5-1; clone_size: .; cdr3_aa: CASSPNGQGNTGELFF
cdr3_length: 17; j_call: TRBJ2-3; v_call: TRBV5-8; clone_size: .; cdr3_aa: CASREGQGSTGTDTQYF
cdr3_length: 14; j_call: TRBJ2-5; v_call: TRBV2; clone_size: .; cdr3_aa: CASVADRGRETQYF
cdr3_length: 15; j_call: TRBJ1-2; v_call: TRBV7-2; clone_size: once; cdr3_aa: CASSLNLGSERGYTF
cdr3_length: 13; j_call: TRBJ2-1; v_call: TRBV18; clone_size: .; cdr3_aa: CASSPPGANEQFF
cdr3_length: 16; j_call: TRBJ2-3; v_call: TRBV30; clone_size: once; cdr3_aa: CAWTRGGRVYTDTQYF
cdr3_length: 15; j_call: TRBJ2-5; v_call: TRBV5-6; clone_size: .; cdr3_aa: CASSYGLAGPGTQYF
cdr3_length: 17; j_call: TRBJ2-6; v_call: TRBV7-9; clone_size: .; cdr3_aa: CASMPGQPLSGANVLTF
cdr3_length: 16; j_call: TRBJ2-3; v_call: TRBV9; clone_size: once; cdr3_aa: CASSRRAGERSDTQYF
cdr3_length: 14; j_call: TRBJ2-2; v_call: TRBV5-1; clone_size: .; cdr3_aa: CASTPGGATGELFF
cdr3_length: 14; j_call: TRBJ2-5; v_call: TRBV2; clone_size: .; cdr3_aa: CASSVSQNQETQYF
cdr3_length: 15; j_call: TRBJ2-7; v_call: TRBV5-1; clone_size: .; cdr3_aa: CASSLGRSSSYEQYF
cdr3_length: 13; j_call: TRBJ1-1; v_call: TRBV5-1; clone_size: .; cdr3_aa: CASSLEGGTEAFF
cdr3_length: 15; j_call: TRBJ2-7; v_call: TRBV7-6; clone_size: .; cdr3_aa: CASSLGPGQTYEQYF
cdr3_length: 15; j_call: TRBJ1-2; v_call: TRBV4-2; clone_size: few; cdr3_aa: CASRLSPGQGDGYTF
cdr3_length: 12; j_call: TRBJ1-2; v_call: TRBV28; clone_size: .; cdr3_aa: CASTQGWYGYTF
cdr3_length: 13; j_call: TRBJ2-7; v_call: TRBV19; clone_size: .; cdr3_aa: CASSIEARYEQYF
cdr3_length: 14; j_call: TRBJ2-2; v_call: TRBV18; clone_size: .; cdr3_aa: CASPRGANTGELFF
cdr3_length: 14; j_call: TRBJ1-5; v_call: TRBV19; clone_size: few; cdr3_aa: CASSIGSGNQPQHF
cdr3_length: 12; j_call: TRBJ2-7; v_call: TRBV7-8; clone_size: .; cdr3_aa: CASSRNLGEQYF
cdr3_length: 14; j_call: TRBJ2-7; v_call: TRBV7-2; clone_size: .; cdr3_aa: CASSLGEYSYEQYF
cdr3_length: 12; j_call: TRBJ2-3; v_call: TRBV30; clone_size: .; cdr3_aa: CAFSQSTDTQYF
cdr3_length: 11; j_call: TRBJ2-2; v_call: TRBV7-3; clone_size: .; cdr3_aa: CASSLTGELFF
cdr3_length: 17; j_call: TRBJ1-3; v_call: TRBV7-9; clone_size: .; cdr3_aa: CASSSDRGGSSGNTIYF
cdr3_length: 13; j_call: TRBJ2-7; v_call: TRBV6-1; clone_size: .; cdr3_aa: CASRKTESREQYF
cdr3_length: 12; j_call: TRBJ1-3; v_call: TRBV28; clone_size: .; cdr3_aa: CASAEGRNTIYF
cdr3_length: 15; j_call: TRBJ2-7; v_call: TRBV21-1; clone_size: .; cdr3_aa: CASILRRGVFYEQYF
cdr3_length: 14; j_call: TRBJ2-3; v_call: TRBV9; clone_size: .; cdr3_aa: CASRPGLGTDTQYF